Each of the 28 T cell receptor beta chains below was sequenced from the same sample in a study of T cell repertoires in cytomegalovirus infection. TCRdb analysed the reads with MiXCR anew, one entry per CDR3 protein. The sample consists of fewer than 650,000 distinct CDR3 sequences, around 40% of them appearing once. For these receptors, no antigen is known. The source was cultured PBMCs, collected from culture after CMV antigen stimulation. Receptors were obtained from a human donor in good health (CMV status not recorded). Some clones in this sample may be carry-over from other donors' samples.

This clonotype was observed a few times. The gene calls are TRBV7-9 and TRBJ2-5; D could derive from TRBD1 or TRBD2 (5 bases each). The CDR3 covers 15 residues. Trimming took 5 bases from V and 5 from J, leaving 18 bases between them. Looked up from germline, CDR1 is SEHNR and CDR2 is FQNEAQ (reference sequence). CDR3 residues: CASSPGPRGEETQYF. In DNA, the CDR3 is TGTGCCAGCAGCCCGGGACCCCGAGGGGAGGAGACCCAGTACTTC. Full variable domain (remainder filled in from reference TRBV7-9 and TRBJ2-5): DTGVSQNPRHKITKRGQNVTFRCDPISEHNRLYWYRQTLGQGPEFLTYFQNEAQLEKSRLLSDRFSAERPKGSFSTLEIQRTEQGDSAMYLCASSPGPRGEETQYFGPGTRLLVL.

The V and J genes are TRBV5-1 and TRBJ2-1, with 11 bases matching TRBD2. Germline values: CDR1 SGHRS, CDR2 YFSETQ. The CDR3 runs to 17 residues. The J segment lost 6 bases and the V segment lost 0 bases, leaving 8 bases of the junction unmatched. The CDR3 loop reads CASSLVIAGGLSNEQFF. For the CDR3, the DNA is TGCGCCAGCAGCTTGGTAATAGCGGGGGGGCTGAGCAATGAGCAGTTCTTC. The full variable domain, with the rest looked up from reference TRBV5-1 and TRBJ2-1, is KAGVTQTPRYLIKTRGQQVTLSCSPISGHRSVSWYQQTPGQGLQFLFEYFSETQRNKGNFPGRFSGRQFSNSRSEMNVSTLELGDSALYLCASSLVIAGGLSNEQFFGPGTRLTVL.

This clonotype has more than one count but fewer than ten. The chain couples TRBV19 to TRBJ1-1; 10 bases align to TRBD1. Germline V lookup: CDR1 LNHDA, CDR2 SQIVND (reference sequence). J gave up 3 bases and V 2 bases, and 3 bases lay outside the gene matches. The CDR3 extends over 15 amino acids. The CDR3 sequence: CASSIFGTGDTEAFF. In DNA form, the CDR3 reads TGTGCCAGTAGTATATTTGGGACAGGGGACACTGAAGCTTTCTTT.

In nucleotides, the CDR3 is TGCAGCGTTGAAGGAGGGGCAGAGACCCAGTACTTC. As protein: CSVEGGAETQYF. V usage is TRBV29-1 and J usage is TRBJ2-5, with D perhaps given as TRBD1 or TRBD2 (5 bases each). The V gene lost 1 base and the J gene lost 4 bases, with 7 bases spanning the gap. Per germline, CDR1 SQVTM and CDR2 ANQGSEA. This CDR3 contains 12 residues.

CDR3 coding DNA: TGTGCCAGCAGCAGACAGAACTCGTACAATGAGCAGTTCTTC. Translated: CASSRQNSYNEQFF. The chain combines TRBV2 with TRBJ2-1; possibly TRBD1 for D (5 bases). The V end was cut by 6 bases, the J end by 4 bases, with 13 bases between. The CDR3 covers 14 residues. In germline, CDR1 is SNHLY, CDR2 FYNNEI.

The DNA of the CDR3 is TGTGCCAGCAGCTTCGCTGGGTTAGCATCCTACGAGCAGTACTTC. Translating it yields CASSFAGLASYEQYF. The V gene is TRBV7-2, the J gene TRBJ2-7, with unresolved D. Trimming cost V 3 bases and J 1 base, with 13 bases left between them. This CDR3 is 15 amino acids long. The germline V gene encodes CDR1 SGHTA and CDR2 FQGNSA.

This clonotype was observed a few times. CDR3 protein: CASSSSGRVTYEQYF. CDR3 DNA: TGTGCCAGCAGCTCTAGCGGGAGGGTAACCTACGAGCAGTACTTC. The chain employs TRBV5-4 and TRBJ2-7, with 12 bases aligning to TRBD2. V shed 3 bases and J 2 bases; nucleotides not matched to a gene: 3. Germline V CDR1 and CDR2: SGHNT, YYREEE (reference sequence). CDR3 size: 15 residues.

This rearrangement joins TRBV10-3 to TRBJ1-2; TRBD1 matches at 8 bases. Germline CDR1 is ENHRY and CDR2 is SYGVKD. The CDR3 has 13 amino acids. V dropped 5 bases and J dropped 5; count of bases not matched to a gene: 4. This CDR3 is CAISPGQEYGYTF. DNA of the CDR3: TGTGCCATCAGTCCGGGACAGGAGTATGGCTACACCTTC.

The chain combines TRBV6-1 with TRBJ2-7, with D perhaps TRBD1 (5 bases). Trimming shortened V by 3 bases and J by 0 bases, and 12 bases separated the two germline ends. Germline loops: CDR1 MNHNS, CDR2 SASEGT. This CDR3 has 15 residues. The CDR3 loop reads CASSDQGRGSYEQYF. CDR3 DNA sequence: TGTGCCAGCAGTGACCAGGGTAGGGGCTCCTACGAGCAGTACTTC.

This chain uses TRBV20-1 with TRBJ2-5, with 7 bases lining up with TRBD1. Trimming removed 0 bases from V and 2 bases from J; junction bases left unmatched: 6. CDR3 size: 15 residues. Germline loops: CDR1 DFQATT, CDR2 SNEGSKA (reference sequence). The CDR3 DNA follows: TGCAGTGCTAGAGATCGGATCAGGGGGCAAGAGACCCAGTACTTC. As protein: CSARDRIRGQETQYF.

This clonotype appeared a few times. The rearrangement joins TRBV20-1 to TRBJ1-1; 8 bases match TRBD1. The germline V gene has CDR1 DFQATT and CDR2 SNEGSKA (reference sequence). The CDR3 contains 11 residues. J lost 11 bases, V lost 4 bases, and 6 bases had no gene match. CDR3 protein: CSATGTGAAFF. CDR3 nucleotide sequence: TGCAGTGCTACCGGGACAGGAGCGGCTTTCTTT.

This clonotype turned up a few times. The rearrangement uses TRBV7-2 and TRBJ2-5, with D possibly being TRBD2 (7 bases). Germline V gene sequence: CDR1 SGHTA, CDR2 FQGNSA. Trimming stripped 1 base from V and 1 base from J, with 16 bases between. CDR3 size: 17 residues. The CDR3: CASSLEWGGGSQETQYF. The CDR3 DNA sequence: TGTGCCAGCAGCTTAGAATGGGGCGGGGGCTCCCAAGAGACCCAGTACTTC.

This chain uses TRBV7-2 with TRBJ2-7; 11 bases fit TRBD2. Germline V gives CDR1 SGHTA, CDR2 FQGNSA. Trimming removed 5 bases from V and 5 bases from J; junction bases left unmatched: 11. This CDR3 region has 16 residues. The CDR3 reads CASSPRLAGMGNEQYF. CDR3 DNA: TGTGCCAGCAGCCCAAGACTAGCGGGGATGGGGAACGAGCAGTACTTC.

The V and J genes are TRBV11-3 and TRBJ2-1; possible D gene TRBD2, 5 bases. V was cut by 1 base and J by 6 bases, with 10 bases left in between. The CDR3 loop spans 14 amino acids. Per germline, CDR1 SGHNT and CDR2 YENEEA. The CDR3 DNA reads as TGTGCCAGCAGCTTAGTAGCGCACGCCAATGAGCAGTTCTTC. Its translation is CASSLVAHANEQFF.

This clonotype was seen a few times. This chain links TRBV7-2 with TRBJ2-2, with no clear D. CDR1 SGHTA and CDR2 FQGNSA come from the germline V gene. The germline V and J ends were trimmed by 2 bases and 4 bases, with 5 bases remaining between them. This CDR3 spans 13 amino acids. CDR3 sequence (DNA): TGTGCCAGCAGCTTACTCCCCACCGGGGAGCTGTTTTTT. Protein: CASSLLPTGELFF.

CDR3 DNA sequence: TGTGCCAGCAGCTTGACGATCTACGAGCAGTACTTC. Amino acid sequence: CASSLTIYEQYF. The rearrangement uses TRBV7-3 and TRBJ2-7; D not certain. Germline-derived CDR1 and CDR2 are SGHTA and FQGTGA. This CDR3 is built from 12 residues. V lost 3 bases and J 3 bases, leaving 6 bases between the germline ends. The complete variable domain, with remaining parts taken from reference TRBV7-3 and TRBJ2-7, reads GAGVSQTPSNKVTEKGKYVELRCDPISGHTALYWYRQSLGQGPEFLIYFQGTGAADDSGLPNDRFFAVRPEGSVSTLKIQRTERGDSAVYLCASSLTIYEQYFGPGTRLTVT.

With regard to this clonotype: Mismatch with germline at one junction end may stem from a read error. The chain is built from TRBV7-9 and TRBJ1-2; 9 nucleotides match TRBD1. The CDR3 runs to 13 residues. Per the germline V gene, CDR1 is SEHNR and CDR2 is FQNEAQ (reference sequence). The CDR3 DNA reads TGTGCCAGCAGCAACCGGGACAGGGTCCTCACTTCCTTC. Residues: CASSNRDRVLTSF.

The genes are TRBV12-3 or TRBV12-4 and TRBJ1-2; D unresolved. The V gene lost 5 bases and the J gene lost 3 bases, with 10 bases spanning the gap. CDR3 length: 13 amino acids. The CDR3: CASSPDMDYGYTF. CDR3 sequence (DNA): TGTGCCAGCAGTCCCGACATGGACTATGGCTACACCTTC.

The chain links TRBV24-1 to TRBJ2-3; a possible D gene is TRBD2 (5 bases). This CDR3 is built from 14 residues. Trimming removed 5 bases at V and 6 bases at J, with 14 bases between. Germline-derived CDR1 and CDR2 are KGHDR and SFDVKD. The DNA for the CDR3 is TGTGCCACCAGTGCCCAGCGGTGGTCGGATACGCAGTATTTT. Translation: CATSAQRWSDTQYF.

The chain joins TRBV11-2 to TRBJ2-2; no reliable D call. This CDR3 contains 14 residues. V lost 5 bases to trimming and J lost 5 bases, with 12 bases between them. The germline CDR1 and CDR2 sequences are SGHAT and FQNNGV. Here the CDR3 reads CASSPPQKTGELFF. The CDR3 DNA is TGTGCCAGCAGCCCACCACAGAAAACCGGGGAGCTGTTTTTT.

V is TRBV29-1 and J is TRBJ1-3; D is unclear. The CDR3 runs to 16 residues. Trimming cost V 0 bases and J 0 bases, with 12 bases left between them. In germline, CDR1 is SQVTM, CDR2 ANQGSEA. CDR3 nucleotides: TGCAGCGTTGAAGATCCTCACACGAGCTCTGGAAACACCATATATTTT. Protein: CSVEDPHTSSGNTIYF.

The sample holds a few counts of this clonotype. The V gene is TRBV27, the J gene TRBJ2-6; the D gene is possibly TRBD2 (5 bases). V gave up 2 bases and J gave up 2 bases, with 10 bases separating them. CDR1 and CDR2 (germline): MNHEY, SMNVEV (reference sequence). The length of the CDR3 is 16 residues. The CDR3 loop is CASSLKSGAGANVLTF. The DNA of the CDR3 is TGTGCCAGCAGTTTAAAATCCGGGGCTGGGGCCAACGTCCTGACTTTC.

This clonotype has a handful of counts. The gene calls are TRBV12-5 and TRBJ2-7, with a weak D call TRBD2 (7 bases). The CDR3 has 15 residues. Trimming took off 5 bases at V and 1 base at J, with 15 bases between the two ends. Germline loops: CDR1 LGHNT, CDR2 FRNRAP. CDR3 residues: CASGRGGDLSYEQYF. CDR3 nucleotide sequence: TGTGCTAGTGGTAGGGGGGGGGACCTATCCTACGAGCAGTACTTC. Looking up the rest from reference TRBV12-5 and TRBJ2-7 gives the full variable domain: DARVTQTPRHKVTEMGQEVTMRCQPILGHNTVFWYRQTMMQGLELLAYFRNRAPLDDSGMPKDRFSAEMPDATLATLKIQPSEPRDSAVYFCASGRGGDLSYEQYFGPGTRLTVT.

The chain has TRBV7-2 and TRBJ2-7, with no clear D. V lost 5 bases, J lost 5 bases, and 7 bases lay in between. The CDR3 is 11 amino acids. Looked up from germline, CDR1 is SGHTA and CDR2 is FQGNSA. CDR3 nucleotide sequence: TGTGCCAGCAGCACCTTGCACGAGCAGTACTTC. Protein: CASSTLHEQYF. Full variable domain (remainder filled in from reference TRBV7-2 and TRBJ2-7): GAGVSQSPSNKVTEKGKDVELRCDPISGHTALYWYRQSLGQGLEFLIYFQGNSAPDKSGLPSDRFSAERTGGSVSTLTIQRTQQEDSAVYLCASSTLHEQYFGPGTRLTVT.

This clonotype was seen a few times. The CDR3 bases are TGTGCCACCCGAAACCCCGACAGAGGACTCACTGAAGCTTTCTTT. Residues: CATRNPDRGLTEAFF. The V gene is TRBV7-9, the J gene TRBJ1-1; D is possibly TRBD1 (5 bases). The CDR3 extends over 15 amino acids. Deletions cut 10 bases from V and 4 bases from J, with 22 bases between. CDR1 and CDR2 from the germline V gene are SEHNR and FQNEAQ (reference sequence).

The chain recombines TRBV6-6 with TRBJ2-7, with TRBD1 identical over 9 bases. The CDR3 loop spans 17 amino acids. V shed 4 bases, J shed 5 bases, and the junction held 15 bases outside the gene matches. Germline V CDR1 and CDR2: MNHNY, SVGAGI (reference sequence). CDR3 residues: CASSFYPSGTGIDEQYF. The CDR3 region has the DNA TGTGCCAGCAGTTTCTACCCCTCCGGGACAGGGATTGACGAGCAGTACTTC.

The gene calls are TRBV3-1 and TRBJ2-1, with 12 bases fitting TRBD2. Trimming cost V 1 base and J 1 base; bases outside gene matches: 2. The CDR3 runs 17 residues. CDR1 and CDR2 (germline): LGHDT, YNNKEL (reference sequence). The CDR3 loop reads CASSQGLAGASYNEQFF. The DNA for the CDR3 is TGTGCCAGCAGCCAAGGACTAGCGGGAGCATCCTACAATGAGCAGTTCTTC.

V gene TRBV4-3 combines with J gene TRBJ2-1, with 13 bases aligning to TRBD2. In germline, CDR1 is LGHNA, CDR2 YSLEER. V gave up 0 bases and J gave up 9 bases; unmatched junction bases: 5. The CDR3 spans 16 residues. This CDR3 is CASSQDPLAGGLEQFF. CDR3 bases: TGCGCCAGCAGCCAAGATCCACTAGCGGGAGGGCTTGAGCAGTTCTTC.